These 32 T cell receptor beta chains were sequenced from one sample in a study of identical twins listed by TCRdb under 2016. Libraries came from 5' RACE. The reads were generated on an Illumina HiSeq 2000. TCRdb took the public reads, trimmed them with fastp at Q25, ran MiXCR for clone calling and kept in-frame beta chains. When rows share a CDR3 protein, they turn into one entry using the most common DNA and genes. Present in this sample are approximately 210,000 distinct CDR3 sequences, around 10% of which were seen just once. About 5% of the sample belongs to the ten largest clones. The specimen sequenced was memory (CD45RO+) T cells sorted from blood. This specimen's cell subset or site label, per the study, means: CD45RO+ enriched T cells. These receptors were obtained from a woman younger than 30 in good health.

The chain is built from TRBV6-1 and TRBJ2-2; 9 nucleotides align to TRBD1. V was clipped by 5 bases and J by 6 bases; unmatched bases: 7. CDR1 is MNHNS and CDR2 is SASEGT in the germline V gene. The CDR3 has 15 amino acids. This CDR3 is CASSLDRGASGELFF. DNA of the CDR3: TGTGCCAGCAGTCTGGACAGGGGTGCGTCCGGGGAGCTGTTTTTT.

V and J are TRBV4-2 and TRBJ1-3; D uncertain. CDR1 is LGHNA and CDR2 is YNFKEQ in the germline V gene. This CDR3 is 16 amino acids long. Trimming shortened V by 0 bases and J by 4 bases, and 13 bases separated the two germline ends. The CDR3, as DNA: TGTGCCAGCAGCCAAGATCCTCAGCGAGCCGGAAACACCATATATTTT. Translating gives CASSQDPQRAGNTIYF.

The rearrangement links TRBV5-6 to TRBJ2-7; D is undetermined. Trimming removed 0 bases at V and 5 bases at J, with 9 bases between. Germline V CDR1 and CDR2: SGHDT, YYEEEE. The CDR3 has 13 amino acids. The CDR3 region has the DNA TGTGCCAGCAGCTTGGGGGCCCCTGACGAGCAGTACTTC. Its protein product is CASSLGAPDEQYF.

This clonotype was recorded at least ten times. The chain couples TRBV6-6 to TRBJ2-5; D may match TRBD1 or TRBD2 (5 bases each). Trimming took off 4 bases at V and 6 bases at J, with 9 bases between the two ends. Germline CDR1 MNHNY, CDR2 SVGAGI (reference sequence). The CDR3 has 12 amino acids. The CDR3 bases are TGTGCCAGCAGTTTGGGGGACCAGACCCAGTACTTC. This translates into CASSLGDQTQYF.

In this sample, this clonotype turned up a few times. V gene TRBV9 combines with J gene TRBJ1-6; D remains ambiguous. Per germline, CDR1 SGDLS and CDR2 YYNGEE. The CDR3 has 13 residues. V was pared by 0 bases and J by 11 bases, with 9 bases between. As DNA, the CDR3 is TGTGCCAGCAGCGTAGAAGGGAAACCACCCCTCCACTTT. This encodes CASSVEGKPPLHF. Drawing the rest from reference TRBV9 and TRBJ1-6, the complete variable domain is DSGVTQTPKHLITATGQRVTLRCSPRSGDLSVYWYQQSLDQGLQFLIQYYNGEERAKGNILERFSAQQFPDLHSELNLSSLELGDSALYFCASSVEGKPPLHFGNGTRLTVT.

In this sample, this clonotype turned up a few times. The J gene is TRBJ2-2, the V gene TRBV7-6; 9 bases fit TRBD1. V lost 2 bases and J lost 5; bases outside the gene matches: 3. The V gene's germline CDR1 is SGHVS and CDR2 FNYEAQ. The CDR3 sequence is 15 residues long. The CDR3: CASSLWTGATGELFF. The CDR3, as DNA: TGTGCCAGCAGCTTATGGACAGGGGCTACCGGGGAGCTGTTTTTT.

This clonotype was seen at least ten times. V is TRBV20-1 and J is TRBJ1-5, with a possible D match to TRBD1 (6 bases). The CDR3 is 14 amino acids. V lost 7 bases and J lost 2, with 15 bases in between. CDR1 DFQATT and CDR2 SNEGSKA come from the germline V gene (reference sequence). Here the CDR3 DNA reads TGCAGTGTTAAACAGGGTTCGCGCAATCAGCCCCAGCATTTT. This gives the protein CSVKQGSRNQPQHF.

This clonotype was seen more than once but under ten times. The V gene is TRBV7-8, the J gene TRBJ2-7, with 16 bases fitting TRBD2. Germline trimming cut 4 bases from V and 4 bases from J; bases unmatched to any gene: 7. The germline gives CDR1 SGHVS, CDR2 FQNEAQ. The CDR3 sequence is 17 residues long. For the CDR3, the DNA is TGTGCCAGCAGCTCCCGAGGGACTAGCGGGGGGGTTTACGAGCAGTACTTC. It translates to CASSSRGTSGGVYEQYF.

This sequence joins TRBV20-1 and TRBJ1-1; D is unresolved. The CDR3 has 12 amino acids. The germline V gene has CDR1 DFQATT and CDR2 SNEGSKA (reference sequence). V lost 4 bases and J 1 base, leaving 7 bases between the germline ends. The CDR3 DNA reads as TGCAGTGCTACACGCCCGAACACTGAAGCTTTCTTT. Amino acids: CSATRPNTEAFF.

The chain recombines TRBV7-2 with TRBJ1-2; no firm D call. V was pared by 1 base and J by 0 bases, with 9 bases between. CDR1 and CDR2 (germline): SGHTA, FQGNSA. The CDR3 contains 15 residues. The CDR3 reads CASSLVTDPNYGYTF. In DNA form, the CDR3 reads TGTGCCAGCAGCTTAGTGACGGATCCTAACTATGGCTACACCTTC.

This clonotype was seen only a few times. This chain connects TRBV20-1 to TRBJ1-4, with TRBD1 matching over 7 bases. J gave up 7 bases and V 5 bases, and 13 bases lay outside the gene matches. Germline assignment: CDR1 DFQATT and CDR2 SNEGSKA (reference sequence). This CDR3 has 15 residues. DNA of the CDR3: TGCAGTGCTGCCACCCGACAGGGCTTACGTGAAAAACTGTTTTTT. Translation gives CSAATRQGLREKLFF.

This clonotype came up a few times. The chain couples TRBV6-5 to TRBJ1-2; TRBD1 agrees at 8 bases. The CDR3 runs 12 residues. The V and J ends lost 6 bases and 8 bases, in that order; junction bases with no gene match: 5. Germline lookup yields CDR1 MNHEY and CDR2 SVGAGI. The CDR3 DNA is TGTGCCAGCAGCACAGGGGGAGTCGGCTACACCTTC. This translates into CASSTGGVGYTF.

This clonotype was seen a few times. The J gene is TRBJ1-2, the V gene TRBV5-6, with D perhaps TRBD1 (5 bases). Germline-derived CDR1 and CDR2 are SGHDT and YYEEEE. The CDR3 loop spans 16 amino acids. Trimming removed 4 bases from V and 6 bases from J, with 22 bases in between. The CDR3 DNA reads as TGTGCCAGCAGCAGCCCACCGGGACGGTGGACGGATGGCTACACCTTC. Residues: CASSSPPGRWTDGYTF. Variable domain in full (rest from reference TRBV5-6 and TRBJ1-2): DAGVTQSPTHLIKTRGQQVTLRCSPKSGHDTVSWYQQALGQGPQFIFQYYEEEERQRGNFPDRFSGHQFPNYSSELNVNALLLGDSALYLCASSSPPGRWTDGYTFGSGTRLTVV.

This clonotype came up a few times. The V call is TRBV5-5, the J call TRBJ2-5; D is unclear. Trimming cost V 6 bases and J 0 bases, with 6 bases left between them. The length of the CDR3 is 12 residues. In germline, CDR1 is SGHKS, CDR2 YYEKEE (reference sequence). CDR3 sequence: CASTYYQETQYF. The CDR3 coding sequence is TGTGCCAGCACCTATTACCAAGAGACCCAGTACTTC.

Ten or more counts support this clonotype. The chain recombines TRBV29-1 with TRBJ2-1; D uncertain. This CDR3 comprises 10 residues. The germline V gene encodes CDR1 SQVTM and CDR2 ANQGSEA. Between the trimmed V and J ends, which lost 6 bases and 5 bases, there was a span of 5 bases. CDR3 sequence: CSVVDNEQFF. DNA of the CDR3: TGCAGCGTGGTAGACAATGAGCAGTTCTTC.

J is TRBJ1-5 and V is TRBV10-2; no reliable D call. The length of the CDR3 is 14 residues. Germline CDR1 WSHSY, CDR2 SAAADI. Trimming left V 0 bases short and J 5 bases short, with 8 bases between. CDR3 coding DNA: TGCGCCAGCAGTGAGTCGAATTATGATCAGCCCCAGCATTTT. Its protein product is CASSESNYDQPQHF.

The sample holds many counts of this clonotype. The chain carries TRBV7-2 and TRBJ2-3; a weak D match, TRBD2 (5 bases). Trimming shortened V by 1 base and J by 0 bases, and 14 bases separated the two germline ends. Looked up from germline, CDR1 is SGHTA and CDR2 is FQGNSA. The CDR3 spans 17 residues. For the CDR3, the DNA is TGTGCCAGCAGCTTAGGGCGAAGAGCGGAAAGCACAGATACGCAGTATTTT. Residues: CASSLGRRAESTDTQYF.

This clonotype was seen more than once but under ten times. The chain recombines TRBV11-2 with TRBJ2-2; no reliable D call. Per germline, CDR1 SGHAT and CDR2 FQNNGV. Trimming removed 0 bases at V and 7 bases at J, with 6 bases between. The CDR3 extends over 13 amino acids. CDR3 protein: CASSLDYNGELFF. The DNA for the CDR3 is TGTGCCAGCAGCTTAGATTATAACGGGGAGCTGTTTTTT.

CDR3 in DNA: TGTGCCACCAGTGATTTGCAGGGCGGAGTCACAGATACGCAGTATTTT. Translating gives CATSDLQGGVTDTQYF. The chain carries TRBV24-1 and TRBJ2-3; TRBD1 is a possible D gene (5 bases). CDR1 KGHDR and CDR2 SFDVKD come from the germline V gene. The CDR3 covers 16 residues. Between the trimmed V and J ends, which lost 0 bases and 2 bases, there was a span of 11 bases.

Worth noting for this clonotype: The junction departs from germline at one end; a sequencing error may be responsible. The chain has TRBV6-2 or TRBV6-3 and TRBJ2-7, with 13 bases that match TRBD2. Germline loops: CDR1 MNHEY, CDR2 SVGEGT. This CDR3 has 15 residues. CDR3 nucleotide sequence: TGTGCCTGCAGTTACTGGACTAGCGGGAGTACCGGGCAGTACTTC. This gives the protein CACSYWTSGSTGQYF.

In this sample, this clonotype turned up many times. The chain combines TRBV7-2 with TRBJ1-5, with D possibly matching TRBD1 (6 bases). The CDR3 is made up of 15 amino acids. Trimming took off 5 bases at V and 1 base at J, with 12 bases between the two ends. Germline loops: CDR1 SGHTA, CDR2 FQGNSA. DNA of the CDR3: TGTGCCAGCAGCCCGAGGGGGTGGAGCAATCAGCCCCAGCATTTT. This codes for CASSPRGWSNQPQHF.

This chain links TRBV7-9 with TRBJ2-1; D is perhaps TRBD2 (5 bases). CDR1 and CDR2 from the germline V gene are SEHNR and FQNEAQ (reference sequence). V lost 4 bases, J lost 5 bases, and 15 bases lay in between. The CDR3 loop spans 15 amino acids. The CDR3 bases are TGTGCCAGCAGCTATTCCGAACAGACTAACAATGAGCAGTTCTTC. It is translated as CASSYSEQTNNEQFF.

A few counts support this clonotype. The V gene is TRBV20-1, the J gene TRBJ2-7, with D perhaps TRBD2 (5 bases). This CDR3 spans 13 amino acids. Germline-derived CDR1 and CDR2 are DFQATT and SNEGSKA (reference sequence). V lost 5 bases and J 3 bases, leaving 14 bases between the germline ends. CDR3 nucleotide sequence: TGCAGTGCTGGTCCCAGCGGTTTCTACGAGCAGTACTTC. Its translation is CSAGPSGFYEQYF.

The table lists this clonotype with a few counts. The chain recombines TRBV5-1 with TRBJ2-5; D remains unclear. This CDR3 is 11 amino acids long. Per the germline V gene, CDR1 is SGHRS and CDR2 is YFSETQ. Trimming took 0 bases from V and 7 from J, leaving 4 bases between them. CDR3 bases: TGCGCCAGCAGCTTGGGCCCGACCCAGTACTTC. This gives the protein CASSLGPTQYF.

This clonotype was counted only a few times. CDR3 residues: CASSLGGQDYGYTF. In DNA form, the CDR3 reads TGTGCCAGCAGTTTGGGTGGGCAGGACTATGGCTACACCTTC. The rearrangement links TRBV12-3 or TRBV12-4 to TRBJ1-2; no clear D gene. The CDR3 sequence is 14 residues long. Trimming removed 3 bases from V and 3 bases from J, with 11 bases in between.

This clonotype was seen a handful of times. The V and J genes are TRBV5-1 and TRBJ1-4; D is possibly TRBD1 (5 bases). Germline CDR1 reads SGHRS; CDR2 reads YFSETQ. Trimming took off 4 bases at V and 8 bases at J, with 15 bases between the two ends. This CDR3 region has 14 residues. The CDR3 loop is CASSLGGGGEKLFF. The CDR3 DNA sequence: TGCGCCAGCAGCCTCGGCGGGGGTGGGGAAAAACTGTTTTTT.

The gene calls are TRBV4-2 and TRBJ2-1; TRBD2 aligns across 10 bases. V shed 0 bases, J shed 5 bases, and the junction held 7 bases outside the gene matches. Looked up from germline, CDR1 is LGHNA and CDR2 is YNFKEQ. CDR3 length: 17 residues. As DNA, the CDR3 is TGTGCCAGCAGCCAAGACCCTTGGCTAGCGGGAGACAATGAGCAGTTCTTC. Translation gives CASSQDPWLAGDNEQFF.

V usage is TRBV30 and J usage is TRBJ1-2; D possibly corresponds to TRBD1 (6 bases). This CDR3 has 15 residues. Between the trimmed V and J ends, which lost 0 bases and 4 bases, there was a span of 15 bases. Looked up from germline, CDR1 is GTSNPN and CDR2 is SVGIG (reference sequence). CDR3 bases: TGTGCCTGGAGTGTACAGGGCATCCAGGGCTATGGCTACACCTTC. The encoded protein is CAWSVQGIQGYGYTF.

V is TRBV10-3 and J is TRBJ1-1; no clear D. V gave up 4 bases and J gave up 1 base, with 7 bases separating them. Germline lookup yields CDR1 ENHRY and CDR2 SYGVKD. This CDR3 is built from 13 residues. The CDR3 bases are TGTGCCATCAGTGCGAAAGCGAACACTGAAGCTTTCTTT. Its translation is CAISAKANTEAFF.

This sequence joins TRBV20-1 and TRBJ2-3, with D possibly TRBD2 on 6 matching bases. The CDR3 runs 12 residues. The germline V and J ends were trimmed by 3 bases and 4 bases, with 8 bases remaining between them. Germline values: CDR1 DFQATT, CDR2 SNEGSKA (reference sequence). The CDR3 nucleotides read TGCAGTGCTAGCGGGAGTGCAGATACGCAGTATTTT. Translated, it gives CSASGSADTQYF.

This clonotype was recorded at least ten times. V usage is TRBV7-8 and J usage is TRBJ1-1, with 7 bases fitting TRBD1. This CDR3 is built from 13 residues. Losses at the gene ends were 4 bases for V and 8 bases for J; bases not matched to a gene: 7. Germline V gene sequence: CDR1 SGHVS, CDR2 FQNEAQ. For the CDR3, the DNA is TGTGCCAGCAGCTCCCAGGGGGAGGCCGAAGCTTTCTTT. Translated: CASSSQGEAEAFF.

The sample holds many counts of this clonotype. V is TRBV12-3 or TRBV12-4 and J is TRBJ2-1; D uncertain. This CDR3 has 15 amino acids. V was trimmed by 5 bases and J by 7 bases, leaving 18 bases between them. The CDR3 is CASSASVKRQNEQFF. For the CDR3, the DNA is TGTGCCAGCAGTGCCTCCGTGAAAAGGCAAAATGAGCAGTTCTTC.